Listed below are T cell receptor beta chains from one sample, sequenced in a study of cytomegalovirus exposure and HLA in healthy donors. Produced via immunoSEQ multiplex PCR; TCRdb's table is partial and in-frame only. The table has some 70,000 clones, about 96% seen once; the top ten hold 2% to 2.5%. Sequencing was carried out using PBMCs. Receptors originate from a man in his late teens or twenties in good health and CMV-seronegative. Each CDR3 is given without its conserved first and last residue. Only part of the rows carry a size: once, few, many, or a class if the clone is expanded.

clone size,V gene,CDR3 protein
few,TRBV6-5,ASSFDRADNTEAF
.,TRBV9,ASSPREYYGYT
.,TRBV5-3,ARSLKGQVNYGYT
.,TRBV27,ASNDRGSYEQY
.,TRBV6-5,ASSYSMTSGTYEQF
.,TRBV5-1,ASSLGPGQSNEKLF
.,TRBV11-2,ASSPTSGYTYEQY
.,TRBV27,ASSPGQGAYEKLF
.,TRBV27,ASSLDRGYEQY
.,TRBV7-6,ASSSIYRDNTGELF
.,TRBV19,ASRRQGAGQPQH
.,TRBV4-1,ASSQVGPGQGYTEAF
.,TRBV13,ASSLVAGGNEQY
once,TRBV4-1,ASSQDNAGRPTYEQY
.,TRBV29-1,SVEDPVNYGYT
.,TRBV6-1,ASSEPRRHNQPQH
.,TRBV4-2,ASSRLTGLGGYT
.,TRBV30,AWTSGPGGYGYT
.,TRBV6-5,ASSIKRFSYEQY
.,TRBV11-2,ASSITMTEAF
.,TRBV25-1,ASSESGLAGGYEQY
.,TRBV20-1,SAPRLYGYT
.,TRBV2,ASRGDYSNQPQH
.,TRBV5-1,ASSLARDRAYEQY
.,TRBV2,ASLTQQSSGNTIY
.,TRBV6-1,ASSPTGGDYGYT
once,TRBV5-8,ASSLVDSGNWEQY
.,TRBV5-4,ASSVGGTDTQY
.,TRBV28,ASRGPGQGYEQY
once,TRBV28,ASSLTGQGGPDTQY
.,TRBV7-9,ASSLALDRGAEAF
.,TRBV7-9,ASSADRERRAF